The 20 T cell receptor beta chains listed next were all sequenced from one sample in a study of blood T cells in healthy people across ages. A second about 7 to 11 cycle PCR used barcoded and J-beta primers. TCRdb re-called the 5' RACE reads through MiXCR, storing one row per CDR3 protein. This sample yields hundreds of thousands of distinct CDR3 sequences, of which 50% to 65% are seen a single time; roughly 37% belongs to the top ten. The sample taken for sequencing was blood. The receptors were sampled from an elderly man in good health.

On this clonotype: The junction departs from germline at one end; a sequencing error may be responsible. The genes are TRBV6-6 and TRBJ2-1, with a possible D match to TRBD1 (5 bases). This CDR3 is 14 amino acids long. Germline CDR1 reads MNHNY; CDR2 reads SVGAGI (reference sequence). This CDR3 is CASSYDFQGDEQFF. The CDR3 region has the DNA TGTGCCAGCAGTTACGATTTCCAGGGTGATGAGCAGTTCTTT.

This clonotype was seen a few times. The CDR3 loop is CASSLGTDHYGYTF. DNA of the CDR3: TGTGCCAGCAGCTTAGGGACCGATCACTATGGCTACACCTTC. V gene TRBV7-9 combines with J gene TRBJ1-2; the D is unclear. CDR3 length equals 14 residues. V was pared by 1 base and J by 3 bases, with 9 bases between. Germline V CDR1 and CDR2: SEHNR, FQNEAQ (reference sequence). Full variable domain (rest looked up from reference TRBV7-9 and TRBJ1-2): DTGVSQNPRHKITKRGQNVTFRCDPISEHNRLYWYRQTLGQGPEFLTYFQNEAQLEKSRLLSDRFSAERPKGSFSTLEIQRTEQGDSAMYLCASSLGTDHYGYTFGSGTRLTVV.

This chain uses TRBV6-5 with TRBJ2-7; D is undetermined. V lost 0 bases to trimming and J lost 1 base, with 10 bases between them. The CDR3 is 15 amino acids. The germline V gene encodes CDR1 MNHEY and CDR2 SVGAGI. For the CDR3, the DNA is TGTGCCAGCAGTTACTCGCGCGGTTGGTCCTACGAGCAGTACTTC. Translated, it gives CASSYSRGWSYEQYF.

The chain combines TRBV5-1 with TRBJ2-1, with D possibly TRBD2 on 5 matching bases. Germline loops: CDR1 SGHRS, CDR2 YFSETQ. This CDR3 region has 15 residues. V was trimmed by 0 bases and J by 2 bases, leaving 9 bases between them. CDR3 DNA: TGCGCCAGCAGCTTGGAGCGGCGGGCCTACAATGAGCAGTTCTTC. Its protein is CASSLERRAYNEQFF.

CDR3 sequence: CASSLHLRTSGSGNEQFF. The CDR3 DNA reads TGTGCCAGCAGCTTACATTTACGGACTAGCGGGAGCGGTAATGAGCAGTTCTTC. The chain carries TRBV7-3 and TRBJ2-1, with 13 bases lining up with TRBD2. Germline loops: CDR1 SGHTA, CDR2 FQGTGA. The CDR3 contains 18 residues. The V segment lost 2 bases and the J segment 7 bases; nucleotides outside the gene matches: 11.

The chain couples TRBV27 to TRBJ2-1, with 10 bases identical to TRBD2. This CDR3 has 17 residues. Germline trimming cut 4 bases from V and 4 bases from J; bases unmatched to any gene: 10. The germline gives CDR1 MNHEY, CDR2 SMNVEV (reference sequence). The CDR3 coding sequence is TGTGCCAGCAGTTCCCCCCTTCTAGCGGGAGTTTACAATGAGCAGTTCTTC. Encoded protein: CASSSPLLAGVYNEQFF.

The genes are TRBV20-1 and TRBJ2-7, with D maybe TRBD1 (6 bases). The CDR3 is made up of 11 amino acids. Deletions cut 8 bases from V and 5 bases from J, with 13 bases between. The V gene's germline CDR1 is DFQATT and CDR2 SNEGSKA (reference sequence). Written as DNA, the CDR3 is TGCAGTCCACAAGCAGGGGACGAGCAGTACTTC. Protein: CSPQAGDEQYF.

The chain links TRBV24-1 to TRBJ2-1, with 9 nucleotides matching TRBD2. The CDR3 loop spans 15 amino acids. The germline V gene encodes CDR1 KGHDR and CDR2 SFDVKD. V shed 9 bases, J shed 9 bases, and the junction held 14 bases outside the gene matches. The CDR3 DNA is TGTGCCACCGCCCTCCCGGGACTAGCATCTCGTGAGCAGTTCTTC. It codes for CATALPGLASREQFF.

The sample holds many counts of this clonotype. This sequence joins TRBV7-3 and TRBJ2-5; D is unresolved. Germline lookup yields CDR1 SGHTA and CDR2 FQGTGA. V shed 2 bases and J shed 4 bases, with 5 bases lying between them. This CDR3 spans 12 amino acids. CDR3: CASSLYGETQYF. DNA of the CDR3: TGTGCCAGCAGCTTATATGGAGAGACCCAGTACTTC.

The chain links TRBV20-1 to TRBJ1-5; D uncertain. Per the germline V gene, CDR1 is DFQATT and CDR2 is SNEGSKA (reference sequence). Trimming removed 7 bases from V and 0 bases from J, with 16 bases in between. The length of the CDR3 is 15 residues. The CDR3: CSVSAADYSNQPQHF. In DNA, the CDR3 is TGCAGTGTTAGTGCTGCAGATTATAGCAATCAGCCCCAGCATTTT.

The chain is built from TRBV28 and TRBJ1-5, with 8 bases identical to TRBD1. The CDR3 spans 15 residues. The V segment lost 6 bases and the J segment 0 bases; nucleotides outside the gene matches: 4. Germline V gene data show CDR1 as MDHEN and CDR2 as SYDVKM. CDR3 DNA: TGTGCCAGCAGGTCGGGACAGGTTAGCAATCAGCCCCAGCATTTT. It encodes CASRSGQVSNQPQHF.

A few counts support this clonotype. The gene calls are TRBV5-1 and TRBJ2-7; D is possibly TRBD2 (5 bases). Germline V gene data show CDR1 as SGHRS and CDR2 as YFSETQ. V was clipped by 2 bases and J by 2 bases, with 8 bases between them. This CDR3 contains 13 residues. This CDR3 is CASSFGIAYEQYF. CDR3 DNA sequence: TGCGCCAGCAGCTTCGGGATTGCCTACGAGCAGTACTTC.

This chain connects TRBV11-1 to TRBJ2-1; D ambiguous. The CDR3 consists of 14 residues. Trimming removed 2 bases from V and 9 bases from J, with 14 bases in between. Per the germline V gene, CDR1 is SGHAT and CDR2 is FQDESV (reference sequence). CDR3 amino acids: CASSLNGSPGEQFF. The CDR3 DNA reads as TGTGCCAGCAGCTTAAATGGCTCCCCTGGTGAGCAGTTCTTC.

The chain joins TRBV4-1 to TRBJ1-1; a weak D match, TRBD1 (5 bases). CDR3 length equals 17 residues. Per the germline V gene, CDR1 is MGHRA and CDR2 is YSYEKL. The V end was cut by 0 bases, the J end by 4 bases, with 18 bases between. This chain's CDR3 is CASSQDGGGGSGTEAFF. The CDR3 DNA follows: TGCGCCAGCAGCCAAGATGGGGGTGGGGGGTCGGGCACTGAAGCTTTCTTT.

This clonotype was detected only a few times. The V call is TRBV5-1, the J call TRBJ2-7, with no clear D. Trimming left V 4 bases short and J 2 bases short, with 13 bases between. The CDR3 has 14 residues. Germline V gene lookup returns CDR1 SGHRS and CDR2 YFSETQ. The chain's CDR3 is CASSPEPGPYEQYF. The CDR3 nucleotides read TGCGCCAGCAGCCCTGAGCCGGGCCCCTACGAGCAGTACTTC.

This clonotype was detected only a few times. One end of the junction fails to match germline, which may point to a read error. The CDR3 is CSASGHAADSYNEQFF. The CDR3 DNA reads as TGCAGTGCCTCGGGGCACGCCGCCGACTCCTATAATGAGCAGTTCTTC. V is TRBV20-1 and J is TRBJ2-1, with D possibly called TRBD1 or TRBD2 (5 bases each). Germline V lookup: CDR1 DFQATT, CDR2 SNEGSKA (reference sequence). This CDR3 comprises 16 residues.

This clonotype has only a few counts. The CDR3 nucleotides read TGCAGTGCTAGAAACAGGGCTGAGTACACCTACGAGCAGTACTTC. Amino acid sequence: CSARNRAEYTYEQYF. The V gene is TRBV20-1, the J gene TRBJ2-7; D is perhaps TRBD1 (6 bases). Germline assignment: CDR1 DFQATT and CDR2 SNEGSKA (reference sequence). Trimming removed 2 bases at V and 2 bases at J, with 16 bases between. The CDR3 length is 15 residues.

This chain uses TRBV5-1 with TRBJ1-2; 8 bases fit TRBD1. The CDR3 has 14 residues. J lost 4 bases, V lost 3 bases, and 5 bases had no gene match. The V gene's germline CDR1 is SGHRS and CDR2 YFSETQ. In DNA, the CDR3 is TGCGCCAGCAGCTGGAGACAGGGGACCTATGGCTACACCTTC. It encodes CASSWRQGTYGYTF.

The CDR3 DNA reads as TGTGCCAGCTCACCACCGACGCAGGGTGAGACCCAGTACTTC. Translating gives CASSPPTQGETQYF. The J gene is TRBJ2-5, the V gene TRBV18; perhaps TRBD1 as D (5 bases). The CDR3 is made up of 14 amino acids. V was clipped by 0 bases and J by 5 bases, with 10 bases between them. The germline CDR1 and CDR2 sequences are KGHSH and LQKENI.

This clonotype was seen a few times. The rearrangement uses TRBV29-1 and TRBJ2-7; D gene unclear. The V end lost 4 bases, the J end lost 2 bases, and 6 bases lay between the germline ends. This CDR3 has 11 amino acids. Germline V gene lookup returns CDR1 SQVTM and CDR2 ANQGSEA. The CDR3 sequence: CSVGHPYEQYF. CDR3 DNA: TGCAGCGTTGGGCATCCCTACGAGCAGTACTTC.